These 30 T cell receptor beta chains share one sample of origin, sequenced in a study of T cells in narcolepsy. The assay was immunoSEQ multiplex PCR, and TCRdb's table has in-frame clones only and misses some. The sample gives 34,000 or so clones, around 79% of which show up once; roughly 4% is in the top ten. Sequencing was carried out using memory (CD45RA-) CD4+ T cells from blood. The receptors here all came from a human donor in good health.

The sample holds a few counts of this clone. The chain links TRBV30 to TRBJ1-1; D possibly corresponds to TRBD1 (6 bases). V lost 5 bases and J 1 base, leaving 14 bases between the germline ends. The CDR3 length is 14 residues. CDR1 and CDR2 from the germline V gene are GTSNPN and SVGIG (reference sequence). The CDR3 DNA reads TGTGCCTGGGCGCTGTTGGACAGGAACACTGAAGCTTTCTTT. Residues: CAWALLDRNTEAFF.

The V and J genes are TRBV4-1 and TRBJ2-5; 7 bases are a match to TRBD2. CDR1 and CDR2 (germline): MGHRA, YSYEKL. The J segment lost 2 bases and the V segment lost 0 bases, leaving 3 bases of the junction unmatched. The CDR3 is 15 amino acids. The CDR3 DNA sequence: TGCGCCAGCAGCCAAGATCGGGGGGTTCAAGAGACCCAGTACTTC. Amino acids: CASSQDRGVQETQYF.

The V gene is TRBV5-1, the J gene TRBJ2-2; D gene uncertain. The V gene lost 4 bases and the J gene lost 6 bases, with 16 bases spanning the gap. CDR3 size: 15 residues. Germline-derived CDR1 and CDR2 are SGHRS and YFSETQ. CDR3 residues: CASSSGWASSGELFF. The CDR3, as DNA: TGCGCCAGCAGCAGTGGTTGGGCTAGTTCCGGGGAGCTGTTTTTT.

The chain carries TRBV14 and TRBJ2-3; the D is unclear. CDR3 length equals 16 residues. CDR1 and CDR2 (germline): SGHDN, FVKESK. The V and J ends lost 1 base and 3 bases respectively, with 14 bases between them. The DNA of the CDR3 is TGTGCCAGCAGCCAAGTTCGCAGGCGTGGGACAGATACGCAGTATTTT. Translated, it gives CASSQVRRRGTDTQYF.

Only a few counts were recorded for this clone. The chain uses TRBV6-1 and TRBJ1-5; D remains unclear. Germline V gene sequence: CDR1 MNHNS, CDR2 SASEGT. Trimming stripped 2 bases from V and 2 bases from J, with 10 bases between. The CDR3 has 15 residues. This CDR3 is CASSETPGGNQPQHF. Here the CDR3 DNA reads TGTGCCAGCAGTGAAACCCCGGGAGGCAATCAGCCCCAGCATTTT.

The genes are TRBV5-1 and TRBJ2-7, with D hard to call. Germline lookup yields CDR1 SGHRS and CDR2 YFSETQ. The CDR3 runs to 14 residues. V lost 1 base, J lost 4 bases, and 12 bases lay in between. This CDR3 is CASSLLLHSYEQYF. In DNA form, the CDR3 reads TGCGCCAGCAGCTTGTTGCTACATTCTTACGAGCAGTACTTC. Combining the CDR3 with reference TRBV5-1 and TRBJ2-7 gives the whole variable domain KAGVTQTPRYLIKTRGQQVTLSCSPISGHRSVSWYQQTPGQGLQFLFEYFSETQRNKGNFPGRFSGRQFSNSRSEMNVSTLELGDSALYLCASSLLLHSYEQYFGPGTRLTVT.

The chain links TRBV29-1 to TRBJ2-3; the D call may be TRBD1 or TRBD2 (5 bases each). Per the germline V gene, CDR1 is SQVTM and CDR2 is ANQGSEA. The CDR3 totals 12 residues. With 6 bases removed from V and 3 bases from J, the gap between germline ends came to 10 bases. CDR3 amino acids: CSVKEGTDTQYF. Written as DNA, the CDR3 is TGCAGCGTCAAAGAGGGGACAGATACGCAGTATTTT.

This chain uses TRBV11-2 with TRBJ2-2; TRBD2 agrees at 7 bases. The CDR3 spans 15 residues. In germline, CDR1 is SGHAT, CDR2 FQNNGV. Trimming took 6 bases from V and 4 from J; bases not matched to a gene: 8. Here the CDR3 reads CASRRGGGTTGELFF. The DNA of the CDR3 is TGTGCCAGCAGACGGGGCGGGGGAACCACCGGGGAGCTGTTTTTT.

The rearrangement joins TRBV19 to TRBJ2-7, with D tentatively TRBD1 (6 bases). V shed 5 bases and J shed 0 bases, with 11 bases lying between them. This CDR3 comprises 14 residues. CDR1 and CDR2 (germline): LNHDA, SQIVND (reference sequence). The CDR3 DNA reads TGTGCCAGTAGTTCCACAGGGACCTCCTACGAGCAGTACTTC. Its protein is CASSSTGTSYEQYF.

This chain uses TRBV9 with TRBJ2-1, with D possibly being TRBD2 (6 bases). The CDR3 totals 14 residues. The V gene's germline CDR1 is SGDLS and CDR2 YYNGEE. Trimming removed 6 bases from V and 8 bases from J, with 18 bases in between. CDR3: CASTLLALPDEQFF. In nucleotides, the CDR3 is TGTGCCAGCACCTTACTAGCCCTCCCGGATGAGCAGTTCTTC.

The chain couples TRBV7-3 to TRBJ2-3, with a weak D call TRBD2 (6 bases). V was trimmed by 4 bases and J by 2 bases, leaving 13 bases between them. The CDR3 contains 15 residues. Germline CDR1 SGHTA, CDR2 FQGTGA. CDR3 amino acids: CASSSSGDATDTQYF. DNA for the CDR3: TGTGCCAGCAGCTCTTCGGGGGACGCCACAGATACGCAGTATTTT.

The genes are TRBV5-1 and TRBJ2-2; D is undetermined. Trimming cost V 0 bases and J 2 bases, with 5 bases left between them. The CDR3 loop spans 14 amino acids. Per the germline V gene, CDR1 is SGHRS and CDR2 is YFSETQ. CDR3 region: CASSLGGNTGELFF. The CDR3 DNA reads as TGCGCCAGCAGCTTGGGGGGAAACACCGGGGAGCTGTTTTTT.

This sequence joins TRBV15 and TRBJ2-7; 10 bases line up with TRBD1. V was pared by 1 base and J by 4 bases, with 4 bases of the junction left unmatched. The V gene's germline CDR1 is LNHNV and CDR2 YYDKDF (reference sequence). This CDR3 comprises 15 residues. In nucleotides, the CDR3 is TGTGCCACCAGCAGAGGCGGGACAGGGGCTTACGAGCAGTACTTC. It codes for CATSRGGTGAYEQYF.

J is TRBJ2-1 and V is TRBV2; D uncertain. From germline, CDR1 is SNHLY and CDR2 FYNNEI. This CDR3 spans 15 amino acids. With 4 bases removed from V and 6 bases from J, the gap between germline ends came to 16 bases. In nucleotides, the CDR3 is TGTGCCAGCAGTGGTAGCCTAGTAGGTGGCAATGAGCAGTTCTTC. Translating it yields CASSGSLVGGNEQFF.

This sequence joins TRBV11-2 and TRBJ2-1; 7 bases are shared with TRBD1. The CDR3 spans 14 residues. J was trimmed by 8 bases and V by 5 bases; bases with no gene match: 9. CDR1 SGHAT and CDR2 FQNNGV come from the germline V gene. The CDR3 DNA reads as TGTGCCAGCAGCCCCCTGACAGGGTACGATGAGCAGTTCTTC. Translation gives CASSPLTGYDEQFF.

The CDR3 loop is CASSMGQGYEQYF. DNA of the CDR3: TGTGCCAGTAGTATGGGACAGGGCTACGAGCAGTACTTC. This chain connects TRBV19 to TRBJ2-7; 9 bases line up with TRBD1. V was clipped by 3 bases and J by 3 bases; unmatched bases: 0. Germline V gene sequence: CDR1 LNHDA, CDR2 SQIVND (reference sequence). The CDR3 length is 13 residues.

This chain uses TRBV5-1 with TRBJ1-3; D is unresolved. The germline gives CDR1 SGHRS, CDR2 YFSETQ. The V end lost 4 bases, the J end lost 7 bases, and 21 bases lay between the germline ends. This CDR3 has 16 amino acids. The CDR3 loop reads CASSPITQGERNTIYF. The CDR3 nucleotides read TGCGCCAGCAGCCCAATCACCCAAGGAGAGAGGAACACCATATATTTT.

V usage is TRBV27 and J usage is TRBJ2-6; a weak D match, TRBD2 (5 bases). Per the germline V gene, CDR1 is MNHEY and CDR2 is SMNVEV (reference sequence). This CDR3 contains 15 residues. V lost 6 bases and J lost 4, with 13 bases in between. The CDR3 reads CASREEGKGANVLTF. The CDR3 nucleotides read TGTGCCAGCAGGGAAGAGGGAAAAGGGGCCAACGTCCTGACTTTC.

The gene calls are TRBV6-5 and TRBJ1-4; 9 nucleotides match TRBD1. This CDR3 comprises 14 residues. Germline values: CDR1 MNHEY, CDR2 SVGAGI. The trim removed 6 bases at V and 4 bases at J, leaving 3 bases unmatched. The CDR3 DNA sequence: TGTGCCAGCAGCGGGACAGGGCTTAATGAAAAACTGTTTTTT. Translating it yields CASSGTGLNEKLFF.

This clone was found a few times. The chain links TRBV18 to TRBJ1-1; D uncertain. The CDR3 length is 12 residues. V was clipped by 5 bases and J by 2 bases, with 6 bases between them. Germline V gene sequence: CDR1 KGHSH, CDR2 LQKENI. The CDR3 DNA reads TGTGCCAGCTCAGGTACCAACACTGAAGCTTTCTTT. Translation gives CASSGTNTEAFF. Full variable domain (missing parts from reference TRBV18 and TRBJ1-1): NAGVMQNPRHLVRRRGQEARLRCSPMKGHSHVYWYRQLPEEGLKFMVYLQKENIIDESGMPKERFSAEFPKEGPSILRIQQVVRGDSAAYFCASSGTNTEAFFGQGTRLTVV.

The CDR3 DNA reads TGTGCCAGCAGTGGTATACACCTGGGACAGACAAATCAGCCCCAGCATTTT. This sequence encodes CASSGIHLGQTNQPQHF. The rearrangement uses TRBV2 and TRBJ1-5; 7 bases are a match to TRBD1. V lost 4 bases, J lost 4 bases, and 13 bases stayed unmatched. Germline CDR1 is SNHLY and CDR2 is FYNNEI. The CDR3 consists of 17 residues. Complete variable domain (other parts from reference TRBV2 and TRBJ1-5): EPEVTQTPSHQVTQMGQEVILRCVPISNHLYFYWYRQILGQKVEFLVSFYNNEISEKSEIFDDQFSVERPDGSNFTLKIRSTKLEDSAMYFCASSGIHLGQTNQPQHFGDGTRLSIL.

The chain is built from TRBV4-2 and TRBJ1-5, with D possibly matching TRBD1 (6 bases). Germline values: CDR1 LGHNA, CDR2 YNFKEQ. CDR3 length: 18 amino acids. Trimming removed 1 base at V and 0 bases at J, with 16 bases between. CDR3 bases: TGTGCCAGCAGCCAAGCCGGGACATCCAGATATAGCAATCAGCCCCAGCATTTT. Protein sequence: CASSQAGTSRYSNQPQHF.

The chain combines TRBV6-5 with TRBJ1-1; no firm D call. V dropped 6 bases and J dropped 0 bases, with 11 bases sitting between them. Germline values: CDR1 MNHEY, CDR2 SVGAGI. The CDR3 extends over 14 amino acids. CDR3 sequence: CASSLDAMNTEAFF. DNA of the CDR3: TGTGCCAGCAGCCTCGACGCCATGAACACTGAAGCTTTCTTT.

This sequence joins TRBV6-1 and TRBJ1-2; 9 bases line up with TRBD1. The CDR3 loop spans 19 amino acids. The germline V gene has CDR1 MNHNS and CDR2 SASEGT. With 3 bases clipped from V and 0 bases from J, the junction kept 14 bases outside the gene matches. CDR3 sequence: CASSERIRTGESANYGYTF. CDR3 DNA sequence: TGTGCCAGCAGTGAGCGGATCAGGACAGGGGAATCGGCTAACTATGGCTACACCTTC.

This chain links TRBV11-2 with TRBJ1-4, with no clear D. Germline CDR1 is SGHAT and CDR2 is FQNNGV. V was cut by 1 base and J by 7 bases, with 7 bases left in between. This CDR3 region has 13 residues. The CDR3 is CASSLGSVEKLFF. The CDR3 DNA follows: TGTGCCAGCAGCTTAGGCTCTGTTGAAAAACTGTTTTTT.

The V gene is TRBV7-6, the J gene TRBJ2-2; D might be TRBD1 (5 bases). Germline lookup yields CDR1 SGHVS and CDR2 FNYEAQ. The length of the CDR3 is 15 residues. V dropped 1 base and J dropped 5 bases, with 11 bases sitting between them. CDR3 in DNA: TGTGCCAGCAGCTTAGGGGGCAGGTCGACCGGGGAGCTGTTTTTT. Translation: CASSLGGRSTGELFF.

CDR3 in amino acids: CASWTWSGNTIYF. In DNA form, the CDR3 reads TGTGCCAGCTGGACCTGGTCTGGAAACACCATATATTTT. The chain employs TRBV6-1 and TRBJ1-3, with D uncertain. V was trimmed by 8 bases and J by 1 base, leaving 9 bases between them. Germline assignment: CDR1 MNHNS and CDR2 SASEGT. This CDR3 has 13 amino acids.

This chain connects TRBV7-8 to TRBJ1-4; D uncertain. V lost 1 base to trimming and J lost 8 bases, with 11 bases between them. The CDR3 covers 14 residues. The germline CDR1 and CDR2 sequences are SGHVS and FQNEAQ. CDR3 amino acids: CASSLGGVPEKLFF. As DNA, the CDR3 is TGTGCCAGCAGCTTAGGCGGGGTTCCGGAAAAACTGTTTTTT.

The CDR3, as DNA: TGTGCCAGCAGACGAGGACAGACCGACGAGCAGTACTTC. Amino acids: CASRRGQTDEQYF. The V gene is TRBV6-5, the J gene TRBJ2-7; a weak D match, TRBD1 (6 bases). The CDR3 has 13 residues. Trimming cost V 6 bases and J 5 bases, with 14 bases left between them. Germline values: CDR1 MNHEY, CDR2 SVGAGI.

V is TRBV5-1 and J is TRBJ1-2; 7 bases are a match to TRBD1. V lost 4 bases, J lost 5 bases, and 5 bases stayed unmatched. Germline loops: CDR1 SGHRS, CDR2 YFSETQ. The CDR3 spans 13 residues. CDR3 region: CASSADRAYGYTF. In nucleotides, the CDR3 is TGCGCCAGCAGCGCCGACAGGGCATATGGCTACACCTTC.